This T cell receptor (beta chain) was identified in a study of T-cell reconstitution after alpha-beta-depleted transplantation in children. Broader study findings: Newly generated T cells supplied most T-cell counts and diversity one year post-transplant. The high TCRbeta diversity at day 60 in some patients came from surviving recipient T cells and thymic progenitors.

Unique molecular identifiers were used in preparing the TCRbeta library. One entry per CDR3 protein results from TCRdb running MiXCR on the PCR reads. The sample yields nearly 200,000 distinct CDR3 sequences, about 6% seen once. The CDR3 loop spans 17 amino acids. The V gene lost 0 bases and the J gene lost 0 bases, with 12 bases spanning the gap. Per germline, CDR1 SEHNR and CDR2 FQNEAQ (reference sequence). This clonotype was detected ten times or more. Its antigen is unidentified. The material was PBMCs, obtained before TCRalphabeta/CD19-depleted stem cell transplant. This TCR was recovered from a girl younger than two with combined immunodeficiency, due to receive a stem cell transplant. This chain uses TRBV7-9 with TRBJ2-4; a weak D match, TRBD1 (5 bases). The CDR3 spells CASSLALRGLAKNIQYF. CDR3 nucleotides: TGTGCCAGCAGCTTAGCGTTAAGGGGTCTAGCCAAAAACATTCAGTACTTC.